This TCR beta chain was documented in a study of cytomegalovirus exposure and HLA in healthy donors. Concerning this clone itself: The antigen remains unidentified.

The junction had 4 bases not matched to a gene; V was cut back by 4 bases and J by 3 bases. The CDR3 is 15 amino acids. Germline-derived CDR1 and CDR2 are SGHRS and YFSETQ. Regarding the study as a whole: Donors were assumed by presence/absence analyses to have roughly uniform sequencing depth. Among CMV-associated TCR beta chains, most appeared HLA-restricted in a later analysis.

PCR involved 60 Vbeta and 13 Jbeta primers. Assay: immunoSEQ multiplex PCR; the TCRdb copy retains only in-frame clones and omits some. The sample includes around 100,000 clones, 66% of them seen just once. This chain connects TRBV5-1 to TRBJ2-1, with 10 nucleotides matching TRBD2. The clonotype originates from a woman aged 50 to 60 in good health and CMV-seronegative. Sequenced input: PBMCs. The CDR3 is CASSAGTSDYNEQFF. CDR3 DNA: TGCGCCAGCAGCGCCGGGACTAGCGACTACAATGAGCAGTTCTTC.